Presented here are 26 T cell receptor beta chains from one specimen sequenced in a study of shared clonotypes between healthy human individuals (dated by TCRdb to the early 2020s). The receptor library was made with the immunoSEQ multiplex PCR assay. TCRdb took this table from immuneACCESS and kept in-frame rearrangements with V and J called. Such tables lack part of the clones; where checked against another copy, unresolved V genes explain under half of the gap, and the rest is unexplained. In this sample the table shows roughly 300,000 clones, around 87% of which occur a single time. The leading ten clones occupy 16% of the sample. The sample consisted of memory CD8+ T cells sorted from blood. Interpreted using the paper, the cell subset or site label stands for: CD45RO+ cells pooled with CCR7-negative TemRA cells. Every receptor here comes from a man between 18 and 29 years old in good health.

The chain joins TRBV7-2 to TRBJ2-7; D ambiguous. There are 13 residues in the CDR3. CDR1 is SGHTA and CDR2 is FQGNSA in the germline V gene. V gave up 5 bases and J gave up 4 bases, with 12 bases separating them. The CDR3 region is CASSAALGYEQYF. The CDR3 coding sequence is TGTGCCAGCAGCGCCGCGCTCGGGTACGAGCAGTACTTC.

The chain recombines TRBV6-5 with TRBJ2-1, with TRBD2 matching over 8 bases. The ends lost 6 bases at V and 6 bases at J; junction bases unmatched: 10. Germline V gene lookup returns CDR1 MNHEY and CDR2 SVGAGI. This CDR3 contains 15 residues. In nucleotides, the CDR3 is TGTGCCAGCAGCCAAACTAGCGGAGCTCTCAATGAGCAGTTCTTC. Translating it yields CASSQTSGALNEQFF.

The chain has TRBV11-2 and TRBJ2-2; D is perhaps TRBD1 (6 bases). Trimming took off 2 bases at V and 4 bases at J, with 11 bases between the two ends. This CDR3 is 15 amino acids long. The germline V gene has CDR1 SGHAT and CDR2 FQNNGV. In nucleotides, the CDR3 is TGTGCCAGCAGCTTAATCTCAGGGGTCACCGGGGAGCTGTTTTTT. This gives the protein CASSLISGVTGELFF.

V usage is TRBV25-1 and J usage is TRBJ2-3, with a weak D call TRBD2 (6 bases). Germline CDR1 MGHDK, CDR2 SYGVNS. Between the trimmed V and J ends, which lost 8 bases and 1 base, there was a span of 16 bases. CDR3 length: 15 amino acids. The CDR3 DNA reads as TGTGCCAGCCAGTCGTTGCGGGGACGCACAGATACGCAGTATTTT. Residues: CASQSLRGRTDTQYF. Filled out from reference TRBV25-1 and TRBJ2-3, the complete variable domain reads EADIYQTPRYLVIGTGKKITLECSQTMGHDKMYWYQQDPGMELHLIHYSYGVNSTEKGDLSSESTVSRIRTEHFPLTLESARPSHTSQYLCASQSLRGRTDTQYFGPGTRLTVL.

Here the CDR3 reads CASSFATDYGYTF. The CDR3 DNA sequence: TGTGCCAGCAGCTTTGCCACGGACTATGGCTACACCTTC. The gene calls are TRBV7-2 and TRBJ1-2; no clear D. This CDR3 comprises 13 residues. V shed 3 bases and J shed 3 bases, with 8 bases lying between them. Germline lookup yields CDR1 SGHTA and CDR2 FQGNSA.

This clone was seen once. V usage is TRBV7-9 and J usage is TRBJ1-2; D unresolved. In germline, CDR1 is SEHNR, CDR2 FQNEAQ (reference sequence). V dropped 6 bases and J dropped 6 bases, with 20 bases sitting between them. There are 15 residues in the CDR3. Here the CDR3 reads CASSSSWGVGNGYTF. CDR3 in DNA: TGTGCCAGCAGTTCTTCTTGGGGAGTGGGGAATGGCTACACCTTC.

The chain carries TRBV7-8 and TRBJ2-2, with D perhaps matching TRBD2 (5 bases). Germline-derived CDR1 and CDR2 are SGHVS and FQNEAQ. The ends were cut back, 3 bases at V and 0 bases at J, with 5 bases in the middle. The CDR3 contains 14 residues. CDR3 in DNA: TGTGCCAGCAGCTTCGGGACGAACACCGGGGAGCTGTTTTTT. Its protein product is CASSFGTNTGELFF.

The chain employs TRBV9 and TRBJ1-2; 9 bases line up with TRBD1. The CDR3 has 17 amino acids. Trimming at V came to 2 bases and at J to 0 bases, leaving 8 bases not matched to a gene. Germline assignment: CDR1 SGDLS and CDR2 YYNGEE. In DNA form, the CDR3 reads TGTGCCAGCAGCGTCAGGGACAGGGTGGGAACTAACTATGGCTACACCTTC. It yields the protein CASSVRDRVGTNYGYTF. Full variable domain (remainder filled in from reference TRBV9 and TRBJ1-2): DSGVTQTPKHLITATGQRVTLRCSPRSGDLSVYWYQQSLDQGLQFLIQYYNGEERAKGNILERFSAQQFPDLHSELNLSSLELGDSALYFCASSVRDRVGTNYGYTFGSGTRLTVV.

V is TRBV6-5 and J is TRBJ1-4, with 7 nucleotides matching TRBD1. CDR3 size: 15 residues. Trimming took 5 bases from V and 3 from J; bases not matched to a gene: 6. Germline assignment: CDR1 MNHEY and CDR2 SVGAGI. DNA of the CDR3: TGTGCCAGCAGTAGTAGGGGGCTAGCTAATGAAAAACTGTTTTTT. The encoded protein is CASSSRGLANEKLFF.

This sequence joins TRBV4-1 and TRBJ2-7, with D perhaps TRBD1 (6 bases). The CDR3 totals 16 residues. V was pared by 3 bases and J by 4 bases, with 19 bases between. Germline values: CDR1 MGHRA, CDR2 YSYEKL. The CDR3 coding sequence is TGCGCCAGCAGCCACCATTCTTTGGACAGCAATTACGAGCAGTACTTC. It encodes CASSHHSLDSNYEQYF.

The CDR3 nucleotides are TGTGCCAGCAGCACGAGACAGGCCCAAAATTCACCCCTCCACTTT. Protein product: CASSTRQAQNSPLHF. The rearrangement joins TRBV11-2 to TRBJ1-6; D possibly corresponds to TRBD1 (6 bases). Germline lookup yields CDR1 SGHAT and CDR2 FQNNGV. Trimming cost V 5 bases and J 7 bases, with 15 bases left between them. CDR3 size: 15 residues.

The rearrangement uses TRBV5-6 and TRBJ1-1; D not certain. CDR3 length: 12 amino acids. CDR1 and CDR2 from the germline V gene are SGHDT and YYEEEE. V lost 4 bases to trimming and J lost 8 bases, with 12 bases between them. CDR3 in DNA: TGTGCCAGCAGCGCCCGTTTCCTGGAAGCTTTCTTT. As protein: CASSARFLEAFF.

The J gene is TRBJ2-1, the V gene TRBV6-1, with D maybe TRBD1 (6 bases). With 3 bases removed from V and 2 bases from J, the gap between germline ends came to 14 bases. Germline-derived CDR1 and CDR2 are MNHNS and SASEGT. This CDR3 spans 16 amino acids. The CDR3 sequence: CASSDPARGTYNEQFF. The CDR3 DNA follows: TGTGCCAGCAGTGACCCAGCGAGGGGGACCTACAATGAGCAGTTCTTC.

The chain links TRBV6-1 to TRBJ2-7; the D is unclear. Germline-derived CDR1 and CDR2 are MNHNS and SASEGT. With 3 bases removed from V and 3 bases from J, the gap between germline ends came to 9 bases. The CDR3 runs to 13 residues. The CDR3 spells CASSDRNYYEQYF. The CDR3 nucleotides read TGTGCCAGCAGTGACAGGAACTACTACGAGCAGTACTTC.

With respect to this clone: This sample also contains other DNA sequences that code for the same CDR3. The chain recombines TRBV19 with TRBJ1-2; 8 bases agree with TRBD1. Losses at the gene ends were 1 base for V and 5 bases for J; bases not matched to a gene: 0. The germline V gene has CDR1 LNHDA and CDR2 SQIVND (reference sequence). CDR3 length: 13 amino acids. The CDR3 spells CASSIGTGYGYTF. DNA for the CDR3: TGTGCCAGTAGTATAGGGACAGGGTATGGCTACACCTTC.

The sample holds a few counts of this clone. CDR3 coding DNA: TGTGCCAGCAGTTACACAGGGGGAACCGAGCAGTACTTC. Amino acids: CASSYTGGTEQYF. V usage is TRBV6-5 and J usage is TRBJ2-7, with 8 bases that match TRBD1. The V gene end was trimmed by 2 bases and the J gene end by 6 bases; junction bases not matched to a gene: 3. This CDR3 comprises 13 residues. Germline assignment: CDR1 MNHEY and CDR2 SVGAGI.

The V call is TRBV4-1, the J call TRBJ2-7; D remains unclear. V was cut by 1 base and J by 3 bases, with 10 bases left in between. The CDR3 loop spans 14 amino acids. Germline assignment: CDR1 MGHRA and CDR2 YSYEKL. This CDR3 reads CASSQVPSGYEQYF. CDR3 nucleotides: TGCGCCAGCAGCCAAGTTCCTTCGGGCTACGAGCAGTACTTC.

The chain uses TRBV5-1 and TRBJ1-5, with D perhaps matching TRBD1 (6 bases). V was pared by 1 base and J by 8 bases, with 13 bases between. The CDR3 has 14 amino acids. CDR1 is SGHRS and CDR2 is YFSETQ in the germline V gene. In nucleotides, the CDR3 is TGCGCCAGCAGCTTGCAGGGGCAGGGCGAGCCCCAGCATTTT. Protein product: CASSLQGQGEPQHF.

This clone was seen more than once but under ten times. The rearrangement joins TRBV30 to TRBJ1-2; 7 bases line up with TRBD1. The CDR3 runs to 17 residues. Germline CDR1 GTSNPN, CDR2 SVGIG (reference sequence). Trimming cost V 0 bases and J 2 bases; bases outside gene matches: 12. In DNA form, the CDR3 reads TGTGCCTGGAGTGTACTTAACAGGGGCCCAACCAACTATGGCTACACCTTC. Its translation: CAWSVLNRGPTNYGYTF.

This clone was recorded many times. The J gene is TRBJ1-4, the V gene TRBV7-8, with 8 bases matching TRBD1. This CDR3 is built from 15 residues. CDR1 SGHVS and CDR2 FQNEAQ come from the germline V gene. V shed 2 bases, J shed 7 bases, and the junction held 6 bases outside the gene matches. This CDR3 reads CASSLLQGDGEKLFF. The CDR3 nucleotides are TGTGCCAGCAGCTTACTACAGGGGGACGGTGAAAAACTGTTTTTT.

The chain couples TRBV7-6 to TRBJ1-2; D unresolved. The V gene's germline CDR1 is SGHVS and CDR2 FNYEAQ. V was cut by 2 bases and J by 4 bases, with 8 bases left in between. The CDR3 consists of 13 residues. CDR3: CASSLTESYGYTF. The CDR3 DNA reads TGTGCCAGCAGCTTAACAGAGTCCTATGGCTACACCTTC.

The chain couples TRBV10-3 to TRBJ2-7; D is possibly TRBD1 (5 bases). The germline gives CDR1 ENHRY, CDR2 SYGVKD. The length of the CDR3 is 14 residues. The V and J ends lost 3 bases and 4 bases respectively, with 13 bases between them. The CDR3 DNA is TGTGCCATCAGTGAAGGGCCCGACAGATACGAGCAGTACTTC. Its protein is CAISEGPDRYEQYF.

The chain combines TRBV6-5 with TRBJ1-2; D might be TRBD1 (5 bases). Germline V gene data show CDR1 as MNHEY and CDR2 as SVGAGI. V lost 6 bases to trimming and J lost 7 bases, with 15 bases between them. CDR3 length: 13 amino acids. The CDR3 is CASSQGPPAGYTF. CDR3 nucleotides: TGTGCCAGCAGCCAGGGACCGCCTGCTGGCTACACCTTC.

The genes are TRBV30 and TRBJ2-3; 7 bases match TRBD1. The V segment lost 0 bases and the J segment 1 base; nucleotides outside the gene matches: 1. Germline CDR1 is GTSNPN and CDR2 is SVGIG (reference sequence). This CDR3 region has 14 residues. The CDR3 here is CAWSVTGGTDTQYF. As DNA, the CDR3 is TGTGCCTGGAGTGTAACAGGGGGCACAGATACGCAGTATTTT.

This clone was picked up many times. The chain combines TRBV29-1 with TRBJ1-2; D not certain. V lost 6 bases, J lost 2 bases, and 13 bases lay in between. Germline values: CDR1 SQVTM, CDR2 ANQGSEA. The CDR3 totals 13 residues. The DNA for the CDR3 is TGCAGCGTCTATCCGGGTAGGAACTATGGCTACACCTTC. Protein: CSVYPGRNYGYTF.

This rearrangement joins TRBV7-9 to TRBJ2-7; 7 bases line up with TRBD2. Losses at the gene ends were 1 base for V and 1 base for J; bases not matched to a gene: 1. CDR3 length: 14 amino acids. Germline lookup yields CDR1 SEHNR and CDR2 FQNEAQ (reference sequence). The CDR3 DNA reads as TGTGCCAGCAGCTTAGAGCGGGGATCCTACGAGCAGTACTTC. It specifies CASSLERGSYEQYF.